The source of this T cell receptor beta chain is a study of cytomegalovirus exposure and HLA in healthy donors. The PCR made use of 60 Vbeta and 13 Jbeta primers. Assay: immunoSEQ multiplex PCR; the TCRdb copy retains only in-frame clones and omits some. The sample consists of about 210,000 clones, 82% of them appearing once. The CDR3 is 16 amino acids. V was pared by 0 bases and J by 2 bases, with 6 bases of the junction left unmatched. CDR1 is SGHAT and CDR2 is FQNNGV in the germline V gene. This clone was detected only once. Sequencing was performed on PBMCs. This chain links TRBV11-2 with TRBJ2-7; TRBD2 agrees at 8 bases. This clonotype was sampled from a man aged 35-49 years in good health and CMV-seropositive. CDR3 region: CASSLEIAGLPYEQYF. The DNA for the CDR3 is TGTGCCAGCAGCTTAGAGATAGCGGGATTACCCTACGAGCAGTACTTC.